Listed here are 27 T cell receptor beta chains from one sample, sequenced in a study of memory CD4+ T cells and cytomegalovirus serostatus. Libraries were prepared by immunoSEQ multiplex PCR; TCRdb keeps only in-frame clonotypes and omits some of them. The table records over 50,000 clones, roughly four fifths of them present only once. The sort gate was single viable CD3+CD4+CD8-CD45RO+ cells for memory CD4+ T cells. Sequenced: memory CD4+ T cells from blood. These receptors came from an adult in good health and CMV-seronegative.

This clone occurred once. This chain connects TRBV19 to TRBJ2-7; TRBD2 aligns across 10 bases. The CDR3 totals 14 residues. From germline, CDR1 is LNHDA and CDR2 SQIVND (reference sequence). Germline trimming cut 3 bases from V and 3 bases from J; bases unmatched to any gene: 2. CDR3 bases: TGTGCCAGTAGTATCGGACTAGCGGTCTACGAGCAGTACTTC. Translation: CASSIGLAVYEQYF.

This sequence joins TRBV28 and TRBJ2-7; possibly TRBD1 or TRBD2 for D (7 bases each). V lost 6 bases, J lost 0 bases, and 15 bases lay in between. Germline V gives CDR1 MDHEN, CDR2 SYDVKM. This CDR3 is built from 15 residues. CDR3 region: CASRGQGGGSYEQYF. DNA of the CDR3: TGTGCCAGCAGAGGTCAGGGGGGGGGCTCCTACGAGCAGTACTTC.

This chain joins TRBV2 and TRBJ2-7; D is possibly TRBD1 (6 bases). Germline V CDR1 and CDR2: SNHLY, FYNNEI. Trimming pared 8 bases from V and 6 bases from J, leaving 20 bases between. The CDR3 loop spans 14 amino acids. CDR3 DNA: TGTGCCAGCCGAAGGGCACAGGGCTTTCCCGAGCAGTACTTC. This codes for CASRRAQGFPEQYF.

This rearrangement joins TRBV7-8 to TRBJ2-1; 12 nucleotides agree with TRBD2. Germline V gives CDR1 SGHVS, CDR2 FQNEAQ. After removal of 5 bases from V and 9 bases from J, the junction contained 5 bases not matched to a gene. The CDR3 is 14 residues long. The CDR3 bases are TGTGCCAGCAGCGGTCCTAGCGGGGGGGGTGAGCAGTTCTTC. Translating it yields CASSGPSGGGEQFF.

J is TRBJ2-3 and V is TRBV7-8, with TRBD2 as a possible D gene (5 bases). The CDR3 covers 15 residues. Trimming removed 5 bases from V and 0 bases from J, with 12 bases in between. Germline CDR1 and CDR2: SGHVS and FQNEAQ. CDR3 coding DNA: TGTGCCAGCAGCCGCCGGGATACTAGCACAGATACGCAGTATTTT. Translating it yields CASSRRDTSTDTQYF.

There are a few counts of this clone. The rearrangement links TRBV7-2 to TRBJ1-5; 8 bases are shared with TRBD1. V dropped 5 bases and J dropped 6; count of bases not matched to a gene: 6. Germline V gives CDR1 SGHTA, CDR2 FQGNSA. This CDR3 contains 14 residues. The CDR3: CASSQDRDAQPQHF. The CDR3 region has the DNA TGTGCCAGCAGCCAGGACAGGGATGCTCAGCCCCAGCATTTT.

The J gene is TRBJ2-1, the V gene TRBV7-3, with 7 bases fitting TRBD1. CDR3 length: 15 residues. With V trimmed by 3 bases and J by 0 bases, 2 bases remained unmatched. Germline V gene data show CDR1 as SGHTA and CDR2 as FQGTGA. The CDR3: CASSFGTVSYNEQFF. In nucleotides, the CDR3 is TGTGCCAGCAGCTTCGGGACAGTCTCCTACAATGAGCAGTTCTTC.

The chain has TRBV4-1 and TRBJ2-3; 9 nucleotides line up with TRBD2. Germline V CDR1 and CDR2: MGHRA, YSYEKL. The CDR3 spans 17 residues. The junction had 10 bases not matched to a gene; V was cut back by 4 bases and J by 2 bases. Written as DNA, the CDR3 is TGCGCCAGCAGCCCCGGACTAGCGAGGACCTCCACAGATACGCAGTATTTT. Residues: CASSPGLARTSTDTQYF.

The CDR3 region has the DNA TGTGCCAGCAGCTTGGACGGAGGGGTGGACACTGAAGCTTTCTTT. It codes for CASSLDGGVDTEAFF. J is TRBJ1-1 and V is TRBV7-3; D may be TRBD1 (5 bases). Deletions cut 3 bases from V and 3 bases from J, with 14 bases between. The CDR3 consists of 15 residues. In germline, CDR1 is SGHTA, CDR2 FQGTGA.

This clone was seen once. V is TRBV11-2 and J is TRBJ1-1, with 8 bases that match TRBD1. V dropped 7 bases and J dropped 8; count of bases not matched to a gene: 15. The length of the CDR3 is 15 residues. Germline lookup yields CDR1 SGHAT and CDR2 FQNNGV. The CDR3 sequence: CASIRSTGAVGEAFF. CDR3 coding DNA: TGTGCCAGCATCCGGTCGACAGGGGCAGTAGGCGAAGCTTTCTTT.

This sequence joins TRBV5-1 and TRBJ1-3, with D possibly matching TRBD1 (5 bases). The CDR3 totals 16 residues. V was trimmed by 0 bases and J by 3 bases, leaving 13 bases between them. Per germline, CDR1 SGHRS and CDR2 YFSETQ. CDR3 sequence (DNA): TGCGCCAGCAGCTTGGACGGGGGAGTGGGTGGAAACACCATATATTTT. The encoded protein is CASSLDGGVGGNTIYF.

This CDR3 is CASSFIIAGLAGGYEQYF. Here the CDR3 DNA reads TGTGCCAGCAGCTTCATTATCGCCGGACTAGCGGGAGGTTACGAGCAGTACTTC. The V gene is TRBV11-2, the J gene TRBJ2-7, with 14 bases fitting TRBD2. V shed 3 bases, J shed 4 bases, and the junction held 11 bases outside the gene matches. From germline, CDR1 is SGHAT and CDR2 FQNNGV. The CDR3 has 18 residues.

CDR3 sequence: CASSFSGGQNTEAFF. The CDR3, as DNA: TGCGCCAGCAGCTTCAGCGGTGGACAGAACACTGAAGCTTTCTTT. This chain uses TRBV5-1 with TRBJ1-1; D may be TRBD1 (5 bases). The CDR3 covers 15 residues. CDR1 is SGHRS and CDR2 is YFSETQ in the germline V gene. The V and J ends lost 2 bases and 1 base respectively, with 12 bases between them.

This clone showed up just a few times. The gene calls are TRBV2 and TRBJ2-2; the D call may be TRBD1 or TRBD2 (6 bases each). This CDR3 spans 14 amino acids. Between the trimmed V and J ends, which lost 7 bases and 1 base, there was a span of 10 bases. Germline V gene data show CDR1 as SNHLY and CDR2 as FYNNEI. The CDR3 DNA follows: TGTGCCAGCATGGCGGGACAGAACACCGGGGAGCTGTTTTTT. It is translated as CASMAGQNTGELFF.

This sequence joins TRBV7-3 and TRBJ2-2, with 7 bases identical to TRBD1. Germline CDR1 SGHTA, CDR2 FQGTGA. J was trimmed by 3 bases and V by 3 bases; bases with no gene match: 1. The CDR3 length is 14 residues. CDR3 DNA: TGTGCCAGCAGCTTTGGACAGGACACCGGGGAGCTGTTTTTT. Its protein is CASSFGQDTGELFF.

This chain links TRBV6-1 with TRBJ1-2, with D possibly TRBD1 on 5 matching bases. The germline V and J ends were trimmed by 1 base and 4 bases, with 13 bases remaining between them. The CDR3 length is 15 residues. Germline V gives CDR1 MNHNS, CDR2 SASEGT. CDR3 sequence: CASSEGAGSGYGYTF. The CDR3 bases are TGTGCCAGCAGTGAAGGGGCAGGGTCGGGCTATGGCTACACCTTC.

The V gene is TRBV7-8, the J gene TRBJ1-4, with TRBD1 matching over 7 bases. The CDR3 runs to 16 residues. The germline V gene encodes CDR1 SGHVS and CDR2 FQNEAQ. Losses at the gene ends were 5 bases for V and 8 bases for J; bases not matched to a gene: 14. The CDR3 DNA sequence: TGTGCCAGCAGCCAGGACAGGCCCGTCGGGAGGGAAAAACTGTTTTTT. It yields the protein CASSQDRPVGREKLFF.

The J gene is TRBJ2-5, the V gene TRBV15; 11 bases fit TRBD1. Unmatched junction bases numbered 9, after V lost 3 bases and J lost 3 bases. CDR3 length: 17 amino acids. Per the germline V gene, CDR1 is LNHNV and CDR2 is YYDKDF (reference sequence). CDR3 in DNA: TGTGCCACCAGCAGGCGAACCGGGACAGGGGGTGAAGAGACCCAGTACTTC. This translates into CATSRRTGTGGEETQYF.

The V gene is TRBV2, the J gene TRBJ1-5; tentative D call: TRBD1 (6 bases). Germline V gene sequence: CDR1 SNHLY, CDR2 FYNNEI. The CDR3 totals 14 residues. Trimming removed 2 bases from V and 5 bases from J, with 10 bases in between. Here the CDR3 reads CASSELKGDQPQHF. In nucleotides, the CDR3 is TGTGCCAGCAGTGAATTGAAGGGGGATCAGCCCCAGCATTTT.

The chain couples TRBV9 to TRBJ2-1, with 11 bases matching TRBD2. CDR3 length: 17 residues. In germline, CDR1 is SGDLS, CDR2 YYNGEE. Unmatched junction bases numbered 7, after V lost 4 bases and J lost 1 base. CDR3 sequence (DNA): TGTGCCAGCAGCCCCCGACTAGCGGGATTGTCCTACAATGAGCAGTTCTTC. It yields the protein CASSPRLAGLSYNEQFF.

The rearrangement joins TRBV2 to TRBJ1-1, with 8 bases identical to TRBD1. The CDR3 runs 14 residues. V was clipped by 9 bases and J by 4 bases; unmatched bases: 10. Germline lookup yields CDR1 SNHLY and CDR2 FYNNEI. CDR3 amino acids: CASTWQGAGTEAFF. The DNA of the CDR3 is TGTGCCAGTACATGGCAGGGGGCCGGCACTGAAGCTTTCTTT.

V usage is TRBV18 and J usage is TRBJ1-1; 7 bases are shared with TRBD1. V trimming: 2 bases; J trimming: 7 bases; junction bases outside the gene matches: 10. The germline gives CDR1 KGHSH, CDR2 LQKENI. The CDR3 length is 15 residues. CDR3 in DNA: TGTGCCAGCTCACCAGTCCCCGGGACAGAGGGTGAAGCTTTCTTT. Amino acid sequence: CASSPVPGTEGEAFF.

The gene calls are TRBV20-1 and TRBJ2-3; D is uncertain. The CDR3 is made up of 11 amino acids. V lost 6 bases and J 8 bases, leaving 12 bases between the germline ends. Per the germline V gene, CDR1 is DFQATT and CDR2 is SNEGSKA (reference sequence). The CDR3 protein is CSAPMDFTQYF. The DNA of the CDR3 is TGCAGTGCCCCCATGGATTTTACGCAGTATTTT.

The chain combines TRBV19 with TRBJ1-5, with 8 bases fitting TRBD1. The CDR3 runs to 14 residues. Germline V gives CDR1 LNHDA, CDR2 SQIVND (reference sequence). The ends lost 7 bases at V and 7 bases at J; junction bases unmatched: 9. In nucleotides, the CDR3 is TGTGCCAGTAATTGGGGGGCAGGGGGCCAGCCCCAGCATTTT. Protein sequence: CASNWGAGGQPQHF.

The genes are TRBV18 and TRBJ2-7, with TRBD2 matching 9 bases. Trimming cost V 5 bases and J 3 bases; bases outside gene matches: 11. Germline V gene lookup returns CDR1 KGHSH and CDR2 LQKENI. CDR3 length: 16 amino acids. The DNA for the CDR3 is TGTGCCAGCTCAACTAATACCGGGACTAGCTTCTACGAGCAGTACTTC. This encodes CASSTNTGTSFYEQYF.

Note on this clone: At the DNA level, this CDR3 is encoded by other sequences in the same sample as well. The chain links TRBV28 to TRBJ1-1, with a weak D call TRBD1 (6 bases). The CDR3 sequence is 13 residues long. Germline V CDR1 and CDR2: MDHEN, SYDVKM. V shed 10 bases and J shed 2 bases, with 14 bases lying between them. Written as DNA, the CDR3 is TGTGCCACCGGGACAATGGTCAACACTGAAGCTTTCTTT. Protein product: CATGTMVNTEAFF.

This chain links TRBV5-4 with TRBJ1-1; possibly TRBD1 for D (5 bases). Germline loops: CDR1 SGHNT, CDR2 YYREEE (reference sequence). This CDR3 is 15 amino acids long. Trimming took off 4 bases at V and 1 base at J, with 14 bases between the two ends. CDR3 bases: TGTGCCAGCAGCACTCAGGGAGCCGGGAACACTGAAGCTTTCTTT. Residues: CASSTQGAGNTEAFF. Using reference TRBV5-4 and TRBJ1-1 for the parts outside the CDR3, the full variable domain is ETGVTQSPTHLIKTRGQQVTLRCSSQSGHNTVSWYQQALGQGPQFIFQYYREEENGRGNFPPRFSGLQFPNYSSELNVNALELDDSALYLCASSTQGAGNTEAFFGQGTRLTVV.